The next 21 T cell receptor beta chains were all read from a single sample in a study of blood T cell repertoires in COVID-19. The data were produced by immunoSEQ multiplex PCR, yet TCRdb's version contains in-frame clones alone and is incomplete. The sample consists of hundreds of thousands of clones, roughly 86% of them appearing once. The source material was PBMCs or T cells enriched from blood (not recorded which). These receptors were taken from a woman aged 45 to 65 who had been exposed to COVID-19.

In this sample, this clone turned up a few times. V gene TRBV5-1 combines with J gene TRBJ2-2; 7 bases agree with TRBD2. In germline, CDR1 is SGHRS, CDR2 YFSETQ. CDR3 length: 14 amino acids. V was clipped by 0 bases and J by 5 bases; unmatched bases: 1. The chain's CDR3 is CASSLARGTGELFF. CDR3 coding DNA: TGCGCCAGCAGCTTGGCGCGGGGGACCGGGGAGCTGTTTTTT.

CDR3 coding DNA: TGTGCCAGCAGCCAAGACAGGGCAAAAGCTGAAAAACTGTTTTTT. This sequence encodes CASSQDRAKAEKLFF. This chain joins TRBV3-1 (or the pseudogene TRBV3-2) and TRBJ1-4, with a weak D call TRBD1 (5 bases). Trimming removed 0 bases at V and 7 bases at J, with 12 bases between. The CDR3 spans 15 residues. Germline values: CDR1 LGHDT, CDR2 YNNKEL (reference sequence).

This chain uses TRBV7-9 with TRBJ1-2, with D unclear. In germline, CDR1 is SEHNR, CDR2 FQNEAQ (reference sequence). This CDR3 comprises 15 residues. Trimming took 5 bases from V and 2 from J, leaving 15 bases between them. The CDR3 loop is CASSTDGPGNYGYTF. CDR3 sequence (DNA): TGTGCCAGCAGCACCGATGGACCGGGGAACTATGGCTACACCTTC. The full variable domain, rest sourced from reference TRBV7-9 and TRBJ1-2, is DTGVSQNPRHKITKRGQNVTFRCDPISEHNRLYWYRQTLGQGPEFLTYFQNEAQLEKSRLLSDRFSAERPKGSFSTLEIQRTEQGDSAMYLCASSTDGPGNYGYTFGSGTRLTVV.

The V and J genes are TRBV6-5 and TRBJ1-1; 9 nucleotides align to TRBD1. The CDR3 spans 15 residues. V was pared by 2 bases and J by 2 bases, with 3 bases of the junction left unmatched. Germline CDR1 reads MNHEY; CDR2 reads SVGAGI. The CDR3 is CASSYGTGTNTEAFF. The CDR3 DNA reads TGTGCCAGCAGTTACGGGACAGGGACAAACACTGAAGCTTTCTTT.

The V call is TRBV13, the J call TRBJ2-2, with TRBD2 identical over 8 bases. From germline, CDR1 is PRHDT and CDR2 FYEKMQ (reference sequence). This CDR3 spans 17 amino acids. The V segment lost 1 base and the J segment 0 bases; nucleotides outside the gene matches: 4. Here the CDR3 DNA reads TGTGCCAGCAGCTTAGCCCCGGGGGGGCCGAACACCGGGGAGCTGTTTTTT. Translating gives CASSLAPGGPNTGELFF.

The V and J genes are TRBV3-1 (or the pseudogene TRBV3-2) and TRBJ2-1; 7 nucleotides align to TRBD1. Germline CDR1 reads LGHDT; CDR2 reads YNNKEL (reference sequence). The junction had 3 bases not matched to a gene; V was cut back by 2 bases and J by 5 bases. This CDR3 contains 14 residues. In DNA, the CDR3 is TGTGCCAGCAGCCAACGGGACAGCAACAATGAGCAGTTCTTC. Protein product: CASSQRDSNNEQFF.

The V gene is TRBV19, the J gene TRBJ1-1; D remains ambiguous. The V end was cut by 3 bases, the J end by 1 base, with 15 bases between. The CDR3 is 16 amino acids. The germline CDR1 and CDR2 sequences are LNHDA and SQIVND (reference sequence). CDR3 residues: CASSIPGRKTNTEAFF. The CDR3 nucleotides read TGTGCCAGTAGTATCCCCGGGAGGAAGACGAACACTGAAGCTTTCTTT.

The V and J genes are TRBV5-1 and TRBJ1-6, with TRBD1 identical over 7 bases. The CDR3 totals 15 residues. Germline loops: CDR1 SGHRS, CDR2 YFSETQ. After removal of 5 bases from V and 8 bases from J, the junction contained 10 bases not matched to a gene. The CDR3 reads CASRYLDRADSPLHF. Written as DNA, the CDR3 is TGCGCCAGCAGGTATTTAGACAGGGCCGATTCACCCCTCCACTTT.

The rearrangement joins TRBV7-6 to TRBJ1-4, with a possible D match to TRBD1 (6 bases). The CDR3 spans 15 residues. From germline, CDR1 is SGHVS and CDR2 FNYEAQ. The V end lost 6 bases, the J end lost 2 bases, and 13 bases lay between the germline ends. For the CDR3, the DNA is TGTGCCAGCAGTCTACAGGGTATCACTAATGAAAAACTGTTTTTT. Translated, it gives CASSLQGITNEKLFF.

The chain is built from TRBV7-8 and TRBJ1-2; tentatively, D is TRBD1 (6 bases). V lost 4 bases and J lost 3, with 9 bases in between. Looked up from germline, CDR1 is SGHVS and CDR2 is FQNEAQ. The CDR3 runs 13 residues. The CDR3 protein is CASSYRQDYGYTF. CDR3 DNA sequence: TGTGCCAGCAGCTACAGACAGGACTATGGCTACACCTTC.

Here the CDR3 reads CASSQAQGIGYEQYF. As DNA, the CDR3 is TGCGCCAGCAGCCAAGCTCAGGGGATCGGTTACGAGCAGTACTTC. The chain is built from TRBV4-1 and TRBJ2-7; D is possibly TRBD1 (6 bases). There are 15 residues in the CDR3. The V end was cut by 1 base, the J end by 4 bases, with 14 bases between. Germline-derived CDR1 and CDR2 are MGHRA and YSYEKL.

V and J are TRBV6-5 and TRBJ1-2; 7 bases align to TRBD1. This CDR3 has 14 residues. V trimming: 7 bases; J trimming: 4 bases; junction bases outside the gene matches: 9. Germline loops: CDR1 MNHEY, CDR2 SVGAGI. CDR3 sequence reads: CASTRTGTVYGYTF. The CDR3 DNA sequence: TGTGCCAGCACCAGAACCGGGACAGTCTATGGCTACACCTTC.

In this sample, this clone turned up once. This chain joins TRBV28 and TRBJ1-3, with 12 bases matching TRBD1. Trimming removed 6 bases from V and 2 bases from J; junction bases left unmatched: 5. Germline CDR1 is MDHEN and CDR2 is SYDVKM. The CDR3 length is 16 residues. As DNA, the CDR3 is TGTGCCAGCAGATCGGGACAGGGGGCCCCTGGAAACACCATATATTTT. As protein: CASRSGQGAPGNTIYF.

The V call is TRBV5-6, the J call TRBJ2-7, with D unresolved. The CDR3 consists of 14 residues. Trimming pared 1 base from V and 6 bases from J, leaving 14 bases between. From germline, CDR1 is SGHDT and CDR2 YYEEEE. CDR3 residues: CASSLPSAIFEQYF. The CDR3 region has the DNA TGTGCCAGCAGCTTGCCTAGTGCCATTTTCGAGCAGTACTTC.

The genes are TRBV4-1 and TRBJ2-6, with TRBD1 matching 7 bases. The CDR3 contains 18 residues. The junction had 6 bases not matched to a gene; V was cut back by 1 base and J by 0 bases. Germline V gene data show CDR1 as MGHRA and CDR2 as YSYEKL. CDR3 nucleotides: TGCGCCAGCAGCCAAGGGGTACAGGGGAACTCTGGGGCCAACGTCCTGACTTTC. Translating it yields CASSQGVQGNSGANVLTF.

V and J are TRBV28 and TRBJ1-1, with 10 bases lining up with TRBD1. The CDR3 sequence is 14 residues long. Germline loops: CDR1 MDHEN, CDR2 SYDVKM. V was pared by 6 bases and J by 5 bases, with 6 bases of the junction left unmatched. CDR3 sequence: CASSLGQGRTEAFF. The DNA for the CDR3 is TGTGCCAGCAGCCTGGGACAGGGGAGGACTGAAGCTTTCTTT.

J is TRBJ1-5 and V is TRBV29-1; TRBD1 agrees at 10 bases. The V and J ends lost 6 bases and 2 bases, in that order; junction bases with no gene match: 7. Per germline, CDR1 SQVTM and CDR2 ANQGSEA. The CDR3 runs to 15 residues. The CDR3 sequence: CSVQAGTGGNQPQHF. DNA of the CDR3: TGCAGCGTCCAAGCCGGGACAGGGGGCAATCAGCCCCAGCATTTT.

The V and J genes are TRBV7-9 and TRBJ2-3; D uncertain. This CDR3 comprises 13 residues. Trimming removed 2 bases from V and 3 bases from J, with 6 bases in between. CDR1 is SEHNR, CDR2 FQNEAQ, per germline (reference sequence). DNA of the CDR3: TGTGCCAGCAGCTTAATCGGGACAGATACGCAGTATTTT. Translated, it gives CASSLIGTDTQYF.

The gene calls are TRBV7-2 and TRBJ2-7; 13 bases map to TRBD2. J was trimmed by 4 bases and V by 3 bases; bases with no gene match: 12. This CDR3 contains 18 residues. In germline, CDR1 is SGHTA, CDR2 FQGNSA. CDR3 amino acids: CASSFSQLAGGPRYEQYF. The CDR3 DNA sequence: TGTGCCAGCAGCTTTTCCCAACTAGCGGGGGGGCCTCGGTACGAGCAGTACTTC.

The CDR3 reads CASSEARGWHTEAFF. The CDR3 DNA reads TGTGCCAGCAGTGAAGCGCGGGGGTGGCACACTGAAGCTTTCTTT. The chain employs TRBV2 and TRBJ1-1, with D possibly TRBD1 on 5 matching bases. The CDR3 length is 15 residues. V was trimmed by 0 bases and J by 3 bases, leaving 11 bases between them. Germline V gene data show CDR1 as SNHLY and CDR2 as FYNNEI. The full variable domain, in which reference TRBV2 and TRBJ1-1 provide the parts outside the CDR3, is EPEVTQTPSHQVTQMGQEVILRCVPISNHLYFYWYRQILGQKVEFLVSFYNNEISEKSEIFDDQFSVERPDGSNFTLKIRSTKLEDSAMYFCASSEARGWHTEAFFGQGTRLTVV.

The V call is TRBV5-1, the J call TRBJ1-1; D remains ambiguous. Trimming left V 2 bases short and J 3 bases short, with 11 bases between. Germline V CDR1 and CDR2: SGHRS, YFSETQ. The CDR3 has 14 amino acids. The CDR3 sequence: CASSFGYRDTEAFF. The CDR3 bases are TGCGCCAGCAGCTTCGGTTACCGGGACACTGAAGCTTTCTTT.